Listed here are 29 T cell receptor beta chains from one sample, sequenced in a study of blood T cell repertoires in COVID-19. The assay was immunoSEQ multiplex PCR, and TCRdb's table has in-frame clones only and misses some. The table includes about 240,000 clones, 80% to 90% detected once. Material: peripheral blood. These TCRs come from a woman aged 80 or over with COVID-19, enrolled during active disease.

This clone was found once. V and J are TRBV4-1 and TRBJ1-1, with unresolved D. The germline V gene has CDR1 MGHRA and CDR2 YSYEKL. V was shortened by 1 base and J by 3 bases, with 6 bases between the two germline ends. The CDR3 extends over 13 amino acids. This chain's CDR3 is CASSQGGYTEAFF. Here the CDR3 DNA reads TGCGCCAGCAGCCAAGGAGGGTACACTGAAGCTTTCTTT.

The rearrangement links TRBV5-1 to TRBJ1-3; weak D call: TRBD1 (5 bases). V lost 8 bases and J lost 4, with 19 bases in between. In germline, CDR1 is SGHRS, CDR2 YFSETQ. The CDR3 runs to 15 residues. In DNA, the CDR3 is TGCGCCAGGGGCGCGATGGACAAATCAGGAAACACCATATATTTT. Amino acids: CARGAMDKSGNTIYF.

The rearrangement uses TRBV5-4 and TRBJ1-2, with D possibly being TRBD1 (5 bases). V was cut by 0 bases and J by 5 bases, with 14 bases left in between. The CDR3 covers 15 residues. Germline-derived CDR1 and CDR2 are SGHNT and YYREEE (reference sequence). This CDR3 is CASSLAGGTVYGYTF. The CDR3 DNA follows: TGTGCCAGCAGCTTGGCCGGGGGGACGGTGTATGGCTACACCTTC.

This clone was seen a few times. The rearrangement joins TRBV27 to TRBJ2-7; unclear D gene. Between the trimmed V and J ends, which lost 3 bases and 0 bases, there was a span of 6 bases. CDR1 is MNHEY and CDR2 is SMNVEV in the germline V gene (reference sequence). The CDR3 extends over 13 amino acids. The CDR3 nucleotides are TGTGCCAGCAGTTTTATGAGCTCCTACGAGCAGTACTTC. Amino acid sequence: CASSFMSSYEQYF.

The chain recombines TRBV6-2 or TRBV6-3 with TRBJ1-4, with 11 nucleotides matching TRBD1. With V trimmed by 6 bases and J by 10 bases, 7 bases remained unmatched. Germline loops: CDR1 MNHEY, CDR2 SVGEGT. This CDR3 spans 14 amino acids. CDR3 coding DNA: TGTGCCAGCAGCCGGACAGGGGGCGCGGGAAAACTGTTTTTT. The encoded protein is CASSRTGGAGKLFF.

This sequence joins TRBV2 and TRBJ2-2; the D gene is possibly TRBD1 (6 bases). This CDR3 contains 14 residues. Between the trimmed V and J ends, which lost 7 bases and 1 base, there was a span of 10 bases. Germline V gene data show CDR1 as SNHLY and CDR2 as FYNNEI. This CDR3 is CASKHRENTGELFF. The CDR3 DNA reads as TGTGCCAGCAAACACAGGGAGAACACCGGGGAGCTGTTTTTT.

In DNA, the CDR3 is TGCGCCAGCAGCGGTGGGACTAGCGGGAAGGAGACCCAGTACTTC. Encoded protein: CASSGGTSGKETQYF. This chain joins TRBV5-1 and TRBJ2-5; TRBD2 aligns across 13 bases. Per the germline V gene, CDR1 is SGHRS and CDR2 is YFSETQ. Losses at the gene ends were 4 bases for V and 5 bases for J; bases not matched to a gene: 5. The CDR3 loop spans 15 amino acids.

The chain combines TRBV9 with TRBJ2-5; D gene uncertain. The CDR3 consists of 15 residues. V gave up 4 bases and J gave up 2 bases, with 15 bases separating them. The germline V gene has CDR1 SGDLS and CDR2 YYNGEE. The CDR3 DNA sequence: TGTGCCAGCAGCCCCCTCGGAGCGCTTCAAGAGACCCAGTACTTC. As protein: CASSPLGALQETQYF.

This clone has a single count. The chain couples TRBV6-5 to TRBJ1-2, with TRBD1 matching 10 bases. The V and J ends lost 6 bases and 6 bases, in that order; junction bases with no gene match: 4. The CDR3 is made up of 13 amino acids. Germline CDR1 MNHEY, CDR2 SVGAGI. The CDR3 DNA sequence: TGTGCCAGCAGCCGCGGACAGGGGGATGGCTACACCTTC. This sequence encodes CASSRGQGDGYTF.

The rearrangement uses TRBV21-1 and TRBJ2-7; the table gives TRBD2 as D, unverified against the DNA. TRBV21-1 is an annotated pseudogene. The CDR3 is made up of 12 amino acids. In nucleotides, the CDR3 is TGTGCCAGCAGCAAACCCCCACGGGGGCAGTACTTC. This translates into CASSKPPRGQYF.

A note on this clone: Other DNA sequences in the same sample also yield this CDR3. The J gene is TRBJ1-1, the V gene TRBV6-5; D is ambiguous. With 2 bases removed from V and 1 base from J, the gap between germline ends came to 5 bases. Germline CDR1 and CDR2: MNHEY and SVGAGI. The CDR3 spans 13 residues. The CDR3 loop reads CASSYGGNTEAFF. In DNA, the CDR3 is TGTGCCAGCAGTTACGGAGGGAACACTGAAGCTTTCTTT.

In its sample, this clone was seen once. This chain uses TRBV5-6 with TRBJ2-7; 7 positions match TRBD2. Germline CDR1 reads SGHDT; CDR2 reads YYEEEE. This CDR3 is built from 12 residues. The ends lost 6 bases at V and 3 bases at J; junction bases unmatched: 3. CDR3 nucleotide sequence: TGTGCCAGCACCTCGGGGGGCTACGAGCAGTACTTC. Amino acid sequence: CASTSGGYEQYF.

This clone appeared once. V usage is TRBV5-1 and J usage is TRBJ2-4; 14 bases line up with TRBD2. This CDR3 has 20 amino acids. CDR1 and CDR2 from the germline V gene are SGHRS and YFSETQ. The V segment lost 5 bases and the J segment 1 base; nucleotides outside the gene matches: 14. The CDR3 here is CASSPEGGLAGGGAKNIQYF. The CDR3 region has the DNA TGCGCCAGCAGTCCTGAAGGCGGACTAGCGGGGGGAGGGGCCAAAAACATTCAGTACTTC.

The chain couples TRBV6-5 to TRBJ2-7, with D perhaps TRBD1 (6 bases). Germline assignment: CDR1 MNHEY and CDR2 SVGAGI. Trimming stripped 2 bases from V and 0 bases from J, with 11 bases between. The CDR3 length is 15 residues. In nucleotides, the CDR3 is TGTGCCAGCAGTTACCGGCAGGGGTTCTCCTACGAGCAGTACTTC. Its protein is CASSYRQGFSYEQYF.

The rearrangement uses TRBV5-1 and TRBJ2-7; D ambiguous. CDR3 length: 14 amino acids. Trimming pared 4 bases from V and 3 bases from J, leaving 14 bases between. Germline V gives CDR1 SGHRS, CDR2 YFSETQ. In DNA, the CDR3 is TGCGCCAGCAGCCCCACGGCGGCTGGCTACGAGCAGTACTTC. This gives the protein CASSPTAAGYEQYF.

The gene calls are TRBV28 and TRBJ2-1; 11 bases are a match to TRBD2. The CDR3 extends over 15 amino acids. After removal of 4 bases from V and 3 bases from J, the junction contained 2 bases not matched to a gene. CDR1 is MDHEN and CDR2 is SYDVKM in the germline V gene. CDR3 sequence (DNA): TGTGCCAGCAGTTCCGGGACTAGCGGCTACAATGAGCAGTTCTTC. This gives the protein CASSSGTSGYNEQFF.

The chain couples TRBV10-3 to TRBJ1-6; 7 bases line up with TRBD1. Trimming removed 5 bases from V and 10 bases from J; junction bases left unmatched: 8. The CDR3 is 14 residues long. Germline CDR1 reads ENHRY; CDR2 reads SYGVKD. In DNA, the CDR3 is TGTGCCATCAGTTATACAGGGGAAGGCTCACCCCTCCACTTT. Protein product: CAISYTGEGSPLHF.

The rearrangement joins TRBV3-1 (or the pseudogene TRBV3-2) to TRBJ2-7; 15 bases are a match to TRBD2. The CDR3 loop spans 17 amino acids. Germline values: CDR1 LGHDT, CDR2 YNNKEL (reference sequence). The V gene end was trimmed by 0 bases and the J gene end by 6 bases; junction bases not matched to a gene: 6. The CDR3 region is CASSQDRTSGGAGEQYF. The DNA for the CDR3 is TGTGCCAGCAGCCAAGATAGGACTAGCGGGGGGGCGGGCGAGCAGTACTTC.

The chain is built from TRBV29-1 and TRBJ2-5; the D gene is possibly TRBD1 (6 bases). The CDR3 loop spans 12 amino acids. With 7 bases removed from V and 5 bases from J, the gap between germline ends came to 14 bases. Per germline, CDR1 SQVTM and CDR2 ANQGSEA. The CDR3 here is CSADRNGETQYF. DNA for the CDR3: TGCAGCGCAGACAGGAACGGCGAGACCCAGTACTTC.

A few counts support this clone. For the CDR3, the DNA is TGTGCCAGCAGCCCAAGGGCGGGGAACACCGGGGAGCTGTTTTTT. Translation gives CASSPRAGNTGELFF. The chain combines TRBV4-2 with TRBJ2-2; possible D gene TRBD2, 5 bases. Germline-derived CDR1 and CDR2 are LGHNA and YNFKEQ. The CDR3 sequence is 15 residues long. V lost 4 bases and J 1 base, leaving 10 bases between the germline ends.

The genes are TRBV7-8 and TRBJ2-7; D might be TRBD1 (5 bases). The V gene's germline CDR1 is SGHVS and CDR2 FQNEAQ. Deletions cut 1 base from V and 0 bases from J, with 10 bases between. This CDR3 has 15 amino acids. CDR3 amino acids: CASSLGGTSSYEQYF. For the CDR3, the DNA is TGTGCCAGCAGCTTAGGGGGCACGAGCTCCTACGAGCAGTACTTC.

The chain combines TRBV2 with TRBJ2-4; 8 bases line up with TRBD1. Per the germline V gene, CDR1 is SNHLY and CDR2 is FYNNEI. The CDR3 totals 14 residues. With V trimmed by 4 bases and J by 9 bases, 8 bases remained unmatched. Here the CDR3 DNA reads TGTGCCAGCAGTGGAGGGACAGGCCTACGCATTCAGTACTTC. Amino acid sequence: CASSGGTGLRIQYF. Full variable domain (rest looked up from reference TRBV2 and TRBJ2-4): EPEVTQTPSHQVTQMGQEVILRCVPISNHLYFYWYRQILGQKVEFLVSFYNNEISEKSEIFDDQFSVERPDGSNFTLKIRSTKLEDSAMYFCASSGGTGLRIQYFGAGTRLSVL.

Of note for this clone: Additional DNA sequences in this sample encode the identical CDR3. The rearrangement links TRBV12-3 or TRBV12-4 to TRBJ1-1; D gene uncertain. The CDR3 has 12 amino acids. The V end lost 9 bases, the J end lost 1 base, and 9 bases lay between the germline ends. CDR3 DNA: TGTGCCAGTGGGCGGGGGAACACTGAAGCTTTCTTT. It yields the protein CASGRGNTEAFF.

V usage is TRBV11-1 and J usage is TRBJ2-7, with a possible D match to TRBD1 (7 bases). The CDR3 length is 13 residues. CDR1 SGHAT and CDR2 FQDESV come from the germline V gene (reference sequence). Trimming removed 2 bases from V and 4 bases from J, with 9 bases in between. The CDR3 region is CASSLPGGYEQYF. The CDR3 DNA reads TGTGCCAGCAGCTTACCAGGGGGGTACGAGCAGTACTTC.

The chain is built from TRBV27 and TRBJ1-1; weak D call: TRBD1 (5 bases). Trimming stripped 6 bases from V and 4 bases from J, with 27 bases between. The CDR3 has 18 amino acids. CDR1 and CDR2 (germline): MNHEY, SMNVEV (reference sequence). The CDR3 bases are TGTGCCAGCAGCCTAAAGGGGCCAGGGACCGGGAGGGGCACTGAAGCTTTCTTT. The encoded protein is CASSLKGPGTGRGTEAFF.

Concerning this clone itself: Other DNA sequences from this sample encode an identical CDR3 as well. The rearrangement joins TRBV6-5 to TRBJ1-1; no definite D call. With 0 bases removed from V and 1 base from J, the gap between germline ends came to 6 bases. CDR3 length: 14 residues. Germline V gene data show CDR1 as MNHEY and CDR2 as SVGAGI. Here the CDR3 reads CASSYSSPNTEAFF. For the CDR3, the DNA is TGTGCCAGCAGTTACTCTAGCCCGAACACTGAAGCTTTCTTT.

The chain combines TRBV29-1 with TRBJ2-1, with 7 bases aligning to TRBD2. V trimming: 4 bases; J trimming: 0 bases; junction bases outside the gene matches: 6. Germline V gene data show CDR1 as SQVTM and CDR2 as ANQGSEA. The CDR3 consists of 15 residues. CDR3 in amino acids: CSVAGGSLSYNEQFF. CDR3 bases: TGCAGCGTTGCTGGCGGGAGTCTCTCCTACAATGAGCAGTTCTTC.

The chain couples TRBV12-3 or TRBV12-4 to TRBJ2-7, with TRBD1 identical over 7 bases. CDR3 length: 13 amino acids. V trimming: 5 bases; J trimming: 2 bases; junction bases outside the gene matches: 3. The CDR3 DNA reads TGTGCCAGCAGTCGCACAGGGGCCTACGAGCAGTACTTC. This sequence encodes CASSRTGAYEQYF.

The chain is built from TRBV6-5 and TRBJ2-3; TRBD2 matches at 11 bases. Germline V CDR1 and CDR2: MNHEY, SVGAGI. The CDR3 is 16 amino acids. J lost 0 bases, V lost 4 bases, and 3 bases had no gene match. The CDR3 here is CASSLWTSGSTDTQYF. The DNA for the CDR3 is TGTGCCAGCAGTTTATGGACTAGCGGGAGCACAGATACGCAGTATTTT.